The 5 T cell receptor beta chains presented below share a single source sample, sequenced in a study of T cells in Graves' hyperthyroidism and ophthalmopathy. It was RNA transcripts that yielded the amplified TCR beta CDR3 regions. HTBI primers were used for first-round RT-PCR of the TCR CDR3. One entry per CDR3 protein, called by TCRdb with MiXCR from the multiplex PCR reads. The sample lists 370,000 or so distinct CDR3 sequences, around 25% seen once, with about 73% in the top ten. Sequenced: blood. Source of these receptors: a man aged 45-65 years with Graves' hyperthyroidism.

The rearrangement links TRBV20-1 to TRBJ2-2; the match to TRBD2 covers 14 bases. Germline CDR1 DFQATT, CDR2 SNEGSKA (reference sequence). CDR3 size: 16 residues. J was trimmed by 5 bases and V by 3 bases; bases with no gene match: 5. CDR3 sequence: CSASSGLAGVTGELFF. In DNA, the CDR3 is TGCAGTGCTAGTTCGGGACTAGCGGGAGTTACCGGGGAGCTGTTTTTT.

The J gene is TRBJ2-1, the V gene TRBV19; D not resolved. V was shortened by 5 bases and J by 3 bases, with 8 bases between the two germline ends. Germline CDR1 reads LNHDA; CDR2 reads SQIVND (reference sequence). The CDR3 length is 13 residues. CDR3 sequence reads: CASSLAFYNEQFF. In DNA, the CDR3 is TGTGCCAGTAGTCTGGCGTTCTACAATGAGCAGTTCTTC.

This clonotype appeared many times. The chain is built from TRBV2 and TRBJ2-3, with 7 nucleotides matching TRBD1. The CDR3 extends over 14 amino acids. Germline V lookup: CDR1 SNHLY, CDR2 FYNNEI. The ends lost 5 bases at V and 8 bases at J; junction bases unmatched: 10. Written as DNA, the CDR3 is TGTGCCAGCAGTTCGGTGACAGGGATTGCTACGCAGTATTTT. Translated, it gives CASSSVTGIATQYF.

J is TRBJ1-6 and V is TRBV14, with a possible D match to TRBD1 (6 bases). Germline V gives CDR1 SGHDN, CDR2 FVKESK. V was trimmed by 0 bases and J by 9 bases, leaving 9 bases between them. The CDR3 is 14 amino acids. DNA of the CDR3: TGTGCCAGCAGCCAAGACAGGGGAAGTTCACCCCTCCACTTT. This translates into CASSQDRGSSPLHF.

J is TRBJ2-3 and V is TRBV25-1; D tentatively fits TRBD1 or TRBD2 (5 bases each). Germline V gene sequence: CDR1 MGHDK, CDR2 SYGVNS. With 1 base removed from V and 10 bases from J, the gap between germline ends came to 9 bases. CDR3 length equals 12 residues. The CDR3 here is CASSESWDAQYF. For the CDR3, the DNA is TGTGCCAGCAGTGAATCCTGGGACGCGCAGTATTTT. The full variable domain, rest sourced from reference TRBV25-1 and TRBJ2-3, is EADIYQTPRYLVIGTGKKITLECSQTMGHDKMYWYQQDPGMELHLIHYSYGVNSTEKGDLSSESTVSRIRTEHFPLTLESARPSHTSQYLCASSESWDAQYFGPGTRLTVL.